The T cell receptor beta chain described here comes from a study of T cell responses to AZD1222 COVID-19 vaccine. The assay was immunoSEQ multiplex PCR, and TCRdb's table has in-frame clones only and misses some. The sample has roughly 130,000 clones; 70% to 90% are singletons. The CDR3 has 14 amino acids. Germline V gene lookup returns CDR1 SGHTA and CDR2 FQGNSA. The ends lost 3 bases at V and 6 bases at J; junction bases unmatched: 1. The receptor's source is an adult in good health. The V gene is TRBV7-2, the J gene TRBJ1-4; 10 bases match TRBD1. The source material was peripheral blood, sampled on day 0 of AZD1222 vaccination. Written as DNA, the CDR3 is TGTGCCAGCAGCTTGGGACAGGGGTATGAAAAACTGTTTTTT. This translates into CASSLGQGYEKLFF.